This TCR beta chain was recovered during a study of blood T cells in healthy people across ages. The study, taken as a whole, reports: TCR beta diversity per million T cells fell roughly linearly with age.

Using a J-beta primer mix together with a sample-barcoded 5' primer, a second PCR was run for roughly 6 to 11 cycles. TCRdb recomputed calls from the 5' RACE reads with MiXCR, one row per CDR3 protein. The sample lists 780,000 or so distinct CDR3 sequences, about 56% occurring once. Total RNA extraction produced at least 5.5 micrograms (per sample) for the study. The germline CDR1 and CDR2 sequences are SEHNR and FQNEAQ (reference sequence). The CDR3 has 16 amino acids. Trimming cost V 4 bases and J 4 bases, with 18 bases left between them. Comments on this clonotype: Its antigen is undetermined.

Input material: blood. This receptor was identified in a man aged 35-49 years in good health. V is TRBV7-9 and J is TRBJ2-3, with a possible D match to TRBD1 (6 bases). CDR3 region: CASSYAGGGRADTQYF. The DNA for the CDR3 is TGTGCCAGCAGCTACGCCGGTGGGGGCAGGGCAGATACGCAGTATTTT.